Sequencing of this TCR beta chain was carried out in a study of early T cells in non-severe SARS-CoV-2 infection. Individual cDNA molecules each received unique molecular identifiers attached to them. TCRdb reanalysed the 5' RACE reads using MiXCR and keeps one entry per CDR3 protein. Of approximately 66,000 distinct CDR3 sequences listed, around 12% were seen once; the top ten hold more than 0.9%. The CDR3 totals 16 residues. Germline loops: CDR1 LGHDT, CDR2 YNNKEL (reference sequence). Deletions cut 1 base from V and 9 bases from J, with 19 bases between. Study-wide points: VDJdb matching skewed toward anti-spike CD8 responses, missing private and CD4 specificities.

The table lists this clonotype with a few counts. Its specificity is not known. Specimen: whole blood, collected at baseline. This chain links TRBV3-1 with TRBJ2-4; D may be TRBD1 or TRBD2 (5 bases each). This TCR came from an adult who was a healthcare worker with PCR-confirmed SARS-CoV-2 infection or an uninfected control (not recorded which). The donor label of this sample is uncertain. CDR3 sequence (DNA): TGTGCCAGCAGCCAAGGGGTCGCCGGGGCCTCTGGCATTCAGTACTTC. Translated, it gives CASSQGVAGASGIQYF.